These T cell receptor beta chains were read from a single sample in a study of T cells in Graves' hyperthyroidism and ophthalmopathy. TCRdb reanalysed the multiplex PCR reads using MiXCR and keeps one entry per CDR3 protein. The data show fewer than 900,000 distinct CDR3 sequences, under 20% seen once. The sequencing sample was made of blood. These receptors were collected from a woman aged 45-59 years with Graves' hyperthyroidism that later progressed to Graves' ophthalmopathy. The CDR3 runs from the conserved cysteine through the conserved F or W. D genes are given only for firm matches. Not all rows give a size; the values are once, few, many and, for expanded clones, a class.

>TRBJ2-5|.|TRBV9|.
CASSVAGGGGETQYF
TGTGCCAGCAGCGTAGCAGGAGGGGGTGGGGAGACCCAGTACTTC
>TRBJ2-1|TRBD2|TRBV20-1|many
CSARDSGTSVVYEQFF
TGCAGTGCTAGAGATTCCGGGACTAGCGTCGTGTATGAGCAGTTCTTC
>TRBJ1-2|.|TRBV9|few
CASSDPGNPLYGYTF
TGTGCCAGCAGCGACCCGGGGAATCCTCTCTATGGCTACACCTTC
>TRBJ2-2|.|TRBV11-1|many
CASSSQLGETNTGELFF
TGTGCCAGCAGCTCTCAGCTCGGGGAGACGAACACCGGGGAGCTGTTTTTT
>TRBJ1-5|.|TRBV2|many
CASTDRWGNQPQHF
TGTGCCAGCACCGACCGTTGGGGCAATCAGCCCCAGCATTTT
>TRBJ2-7|TRBD1|TRBV3-1|.
CASSHVWTGGPYEQYF
TGTGCCAGCAGCCATGTATGGACAGGGGGCCCCTACGAGCAGTACTTC
>TRBJ2-5|.|TRBV2|many
CASSEVGKETQYF
TGTGCCAGCAGTGAAGTAGGAAAGGAGACCCAGTACTTC
>TRBJ1-1|.|TRBV10-3|many
CAINPGPTNTEAFF
TGTGCCATCAATCCGGGGCCAACTAACACTGAAGCTTTCTTT
>TRBJ2-2|.|TRBV6-1|many
CATRAPGGAGELFF
TGTGCCACCCGGGCCCCGGGGGGCGCCGGGGAGCTGTTTTTT
>TRBJ2-2|TRBD2|TRBV5-1|.
CASSSRNLAGANTGELFF
TGCGCCAGCAGCAGTAGGAATCTAGCGGGGGCCAACACCGGGGAGCTGTTTTTT